These T cell receptor beta chains were read from a single sample in a study of shared clonotypes between healthy human individuals. Repertoires were generated with immunoSEQ multiplex PCR, while TCRdb's copy carries only in-frame clones and drops some. The profile covers some 2,000,000 clones, with about 95% appearing a single time and 0.1% to 0.15% taken by the ten largest. Material: naive CD4+ T cells sorted from blood. Receptors were obtained from a man aged 18 to 30 in good health. CDR3s include the opening cysteine and the closing phenylalanine or tryptophan. D genes are given only for firm matches. Expanded clones are given a class, and other clones once, few, many or no size at all.

v_gene	abundance	j_gene	d_gene	len	CDR3nt	CDR3aa
TRBV2	.	TRBJ1-6	.	17	TGTGCCAGCAGTGAAGTTACTCGACAGTTCTTGACTTCACCCCTCCACTTT	CASSEVTRQFLTSPLHF
TRBV30	.	TRBJ2-7	.	12	TGTGCCTGGAGTTTCGACCGTTACGAGCAGTACTTC	CAWSFDRYEQYF
TRBV9	.	TRBJ2-7	.	14	TGTGCCAGCAGCCTGACTTTGAAGGTCCCAAGACCAGACTTC	CASSLTLKVPRPDF
TRBV7-9	once	TRBJ2-3	TRBD2	14	TGTGCCAGCAGCTTATCTTCTAGCGGGAGAACGCAGTATTTT	CASSLSSSGRTQYF
TRBV10-1	.	TRBJ1-1	.	12	TGCGCCAGCAGACTAAAGGAAAGCGAAGCTTTCTTT	CASRLKESEAFF
TRBV19	once	TRBJ2-7	TRBD1	14	TGTGCCAGTAGACACAGGGGCAACTCCTACGAGCAGTACTTC	CASRHRGNSYEQYF
TRBV18	.	TRBJ2-4	.	15	TGTGCCAGCTCACCACCCGAAAGAGCCAAAAACATTCAGTACTTC	CASSPPERAKNIQYF
TRBV9	.	TRBJ1-4	.	16	TGTGCCAGCAGCGTAGCTGGCGGGCTACGCGCCGGGGAACTGTTTTTT	CASSVAGGLRAGELFF
TRBV15	.	TRBJ2-1	TRBD2	21	TGTGCCACCAGCAGGCCGAGGGGTAGCGGGAGGGCCCAGGTGTACTACAATGAGCAGTTCTTC	CATSRPRGSGRAQVYYNEQFF
TRBV28	.	TRBJ1-5	TRBD1	19	TGTGCCAGCACCCCATACGGGACAGGGAAGATGTATAGCAATCAGCCCCAGCATTTT	CASTPYGTGKMYSNQPQHF
TRBV30	.	TRBJ2-3	.	12	TGTGCCTGGAGTTCACGGGCAGATACGCAGTATTTT	CAWSSRADTQYF
TRBV19	.	TRBJ1-2	TRBD1	14	TGTGCCAGTAGCCAACACCGGGACAGGGTCGGCTACACCTTC	CASSQHRDRVGYTF
TRBV14	few	TRBJ1-2	.	13	TGTGCCAGCAGCCAGGGGCTTAACTATGGCTACACCTTC	CASSQGLNYGYTF
TRBV5-4	.	TRBJ2-7	TRBD1	15	TGTGCCAGCAGCGTGGACCGGGACAGGGGGAAAGAGCAGTACTTC	CASSVDRDRGKEQYF
TRBV7-9	.	TRBJ2-1	.	13	.	CASSFGDGSDRFF
TRBV19	.	TRBJ1-2	TRBD1	16	TGTGCCAGTCTACTCCGGACAGGACTTACTAACTATGGCTACACCTTC	CASLLRTGLTNYGYTF
TRBV5-1	.	TRBJ2-1	TRBD2	14	TGCGCCAGCAGCTTGGAACGGGAGGACAATGAGCAGTTCTTC	CASSLEREDNEQFF
TRBV27	.	TRBJ2-5	.	14	TGTGCCAGCAGTAGCCAGCACAGGCAAGAGACCCAGTACTTC	CASSSQHRQETQYF
TRBV5-5	few	TRBJ1-5	.	15	TGTGCCAGCAGCCGCACCGGGACAAACAATCAGCCCCAGCATTTT	CASSRTGTNNQPQHF
TRBV10-3	.	TRBJ2-7	TRBD2	14	TGTGCCATCAGCGGACTAGCGGGAGGATACGAGCAGTACTTC	CAISGLAGGYEQYF
TRBV9	once	TRBJ2-7	TRBD1	17	TGTGCCAGCAGCGTAGATAATTGGGGGACAGGGTACTACGAGCAGTACTTC	CASSVDNWGTGYYEQYF
TRBV13	.	TRBJ1-2	TRBD1	16	TGTGCCAGCAGCTTCGGAACCGGGACAGGGAACTATGGCTACACCTTC	CASSFGTGTGNYGYTF
TRBV7-9	.	TRBJ2-7	.	15	TGTGCCAGCAGCTTAGCGGACGTTACGGGGCACGAGCAGTACTTC	CASSLADVTGHEQYF
TRBV5-1	.	TRBJ1-6	.	16	TGCGCCAGCAGCTTGGCAGGGATTGGCTATAATTCACCCCTCCACTTT	CASSLAGIGYNSPLHF
TRBV6-5	.	TRBJ1-6	.	13	TGTGCCAGCAGCCGAGGAGGCCGGTCACCCCTCCACTTT	CASSRGGRSPLHF
TRBV9	.	TRBJ2-3	.	16	TGTGCCAGCAGCGTAGGCTTCGGGGGGCCTACAGATACGCAGTATTTT	CASSVGFGGPTDTQYF
TRBV19	once	TRBJ2-2	.	13	TGTGCCAGTAGTACCACTAGCTCCGGGGAGCTGTTTTTT	CASSTTSSGELFF
TRBV28	.	TRBJ2-6	.	15	TGTGCCAGCAGTACAGGAGGCTCTGGGGCCAACGTCCTGACTTTC	CASSTGGSGANVLTF